This entry lists 14 T cell receptor beta chains sequenced from one sample in a study of T cells in Graves' hyperthyroidism and ophthalmopathy. Researchers took RNA transcripts and amplified the TCR beta CDR3 regions from them. RT-PCR in the first round (using the HTBI primer set) targeted the TCR CDR3. TCRdb re-analysed the multiplex PCR reads in MiXCR, keeping a single row per CDR3 protein. The data show around 540,000 distinct CDR3 sequences, with 16% seen just once and over 25% held by the top ten. Sequencing was done on a sample of blood. The receptors originated from a woman aged 25 to 39 with Graves' ophthalmopathy.

This clonotype was counted at least ten times. V is TRBV10-3 and J is TRBJ2-5; 8 bases are a match to TRBD2. CDR1 ENHRY and CDR2 SYGVKD come from the germline V gene. The CDR3 is 15 amino acids. The junction had 8 bases not matched to a gene; V was cut back by 3 bases and J by 5 bases. The CDR3 spells CAISELAVRGETQYF. The CDR3 DNA follows: TGTGCCATCAGTGAACTAGCGGTGAGAGGGGAGACCCAGTACTTC.

The chain recombines TRBV6-2 or TRBV6-3 with TRBJ2-3; unclear D gene. Trimming shortened V by 3 bases and J by 4 bases, and 5 bases separated the two germline ends. This CDR3 is built from 12 residues. CDR1 and CDR2 from the germline V gene are MNHEY and SVGEGT. In DNA form, the CDR3 reads TGTGCCAGCAGTTATCTTGCAGATACGCAGTATTTT. Protein: CASSYLADTQYF.

There are many counts of this clonotype. This chain joins TRBV28 and TRBJ2-3; TRBD1 is a possible D gene (5 bases). Trimming pared 11 bases from V and 0 bases from J, leaving 12 bases between. CDR1 MDHEN and CDR2 SYDVKM come from the germline V gene. This CDR3 comprises 13 residues. The chain's CDR3 is CAGQGRSTDTQYF. DNA for the CDR3: TGTGCCGGCCAGGGTCGAAGCACAGATACGCAGTATTTT. The entire variable domain, with the rest obtained from reference TRBV28 and TRBJ2-3, is as follows: DVKVTQSSRYLVKRTGEKVFLECVQDMDHENMFWYRQDPGLGLRLIYFSYDVKMKEKGDIPEGYSVSREKKERFSLILESASTNQTSMYLCAGQGRSTDTQYFGPGTRLTVL.

This clonotype has ten or more counts. The J gene is TRBJ2-3, the V gene TRBV7-2; TRBD1 or TRBD2 may be the D gene (5 bases each). V gave up 5 bases and J gave up 1 base, with 10 bases separating them. This CDR3 spans 14 amino acids. The germline V gene has CDR1 SGHTA and CDR2 FQGNSA. CDR3 protein: CASSPRDGTDTQYF. The DNA of the CDR3 is TGTGCCAGCAGCCCCCGGGACGGCACAGATACGCAGTATTTT. The complete variable domain, with remaining parts taken from reference TRBV7-2 and TRBJ2-3, reads GAGVSQSPSNKVTEKGKDVELRCDPISGHTALYWYRQSLGQGLEFLIYFQGNSAPDKSGLPSDRFSAERTGGSVSTLTIQRTQQEDSAVYLCASSPRDGTDTQYFGPGTRLTVL.

Notes on this clonotype: Given a much more abundant clone one base away, this may be a read error. The chain carries TRBV7-9 and TRBJ2-7; TRBD1 matches 7 bases. CDR3 length: 15 amino acids. Per the germline V gene, CDR1 is SEHNR and CDR2 is FQNEAQ (reference sequence). The CDR3 spells CASSQVWDSNYEPYF. The CDR3 coding sequence is TGTGCCAGCAGCCAAGTATGGGACAGTAACTACGAGCCGTACTTC.

This clonotype was detected ten times or more. The chain carries TRBV7-8 and TRBJ2-7; D perhaps matches TRBD2 (7 bases). V lost 1 base to trimming and J lost 4 bases, with 32 bases between them. The CDR3 is made up of 21 amino acids. The germline gives CDR1 SGHVS, CDR2 FQNEAQ. The CDR3 DNA is TGTGCCAGCAGCTTAGGGGGGGGGCCAAGGGACCCCCTCTTACCGATATACGAGCAGTACTTC. This encodes CASSLGGGPRDPLLPIYEQYF.

The chain links TRBV19 to TRBJ1-1; possible D gene TRBD1, 6 bases. V lost 10 bases and J 8 bases, leaving 26 bases between the germline ends. Looked up from germline, CDR1 is LNHDA and CDR2 is SQIVND (reference sequence). The CDR3 sequence is 15 residues long. The CDR3 region has the DNA TGTGCCATATCCCCGGGGGCGAACCTCCAAGGGGAAGCTTTCTTT. This codes for CAISPGANLQGEAFF.

Concerning this clonotype: With a much larger clone just one base away, this may be a read error. The V and J genes are TRBV27 and TRBJ1-5; tentatively, D is TRBD1 (6 bases). The CDR3 has 15 residues. The V end lost 2 bases, the J end lost 3 bases, and 11 bases lay between the germline ends. CDR1 and CDR2 from the germline V gene are MNHEY and SMNVEV (reference sequence). The CDR3 is CASSLRTDPNQPQHF. The CDR3 coding sequence is TGTGCCAGCAGTTTACGGACAGACCCCAATCAGCCCCAGCATTTT.

This clonotype was found many times. This chain joins TRBV7-9 and TRBJ2-7, with a possible D match to TRBD1 (7 bases). The ends were cut back, 5 bases at V and 6 bases at J, with 20 bases in the middle. CDR1 and CDR2 (germline): SEHNR, FQNEAQ (reference sequence). The CDR3 contains 15 residues. The CDR3 DNA follows: TGTGCCAGCAGCGCAGGGGGGCCGCTAGCCGGCGAGCAGTACTTC. This codes for CASSAGGPLAGEQYF.

This clonotype was found many times. The rearrangement uses TRBV6-1 and TRBJ1-4; weak D call: TRBD1 (5 bases). Germline values: CDR1 MNHNS, CDR2 SASEGT. V lost 5 bases and J 7 bases, leaving 17 bases between the germline ends. The CDR3 sequence is 15 residues long. CDR3 loop: CASSPITGRGEKLFF. The CDR3 nucleotides read TGTGCCAGCAGTCCAATAACGGGACGAGGTGAAAAACTGTTTTTT.

This clonotype was recorded at least ten times. The chain carries TRBV7-8 and TRBJ2-7, with D maybe TRBD1 (5 bases). CDR1 is SGHVS, CDR2 FQNEAQ, per germline. CDR3 length: 15 amino acids. Trimming left V 1 base short and J 3 bases short, with 13 bases between. CDR3 amino acids: CASSLGRTMIYEQYF. In DNA form, the CDR3 reads TGTGCCAGCAGCTTAGGTAGGACAATGATCTACGAGCAGTACTTC.

This clonotype was found many times. The chain links TRBV2 to TRBJ1-1, with D unclear. This CDR3 is built from 12 residues. V dropped 6 bases and J dropped 6 bases, with 11 bases sitting between them. From germline, CDR1 is SNHLY and CDR2 FYNNEI. CDR3 sequence: CASRPRVAEAFF. The DNA for the CDR3 is TGTGCCAGCAGGCCAAGGGTCGCTGAAGCTTTCTTT. The variable domain in full, with the rest retrieved from reference TRBV2 and TRBJ1-1, is EPEVTQTPSHQVTQMGQEVILRCVPISNHLYFYWYRQILGQKVEFLVSFYNNEISEKSEIFDDQFSVERPDGSNFTLKIRSTKLEDSAMYFCASRPRVAEAFFGQGTRLTVV.

The V gene is TRBV7-3, the J gene TRBJ2-5; 9 bases are shared with TRBD2. The CDR3 has 16 amino acids. The V gene's germline CDR1 is SGHTA and CDR2 FQGTGA. After removal of 5 bases from V and 4 bases from J, the junction contained 11 bases not matched to a gene. The CDR3 bases are TGTGCCAGCAGCCCCGATAGCGGGGGCCGGCGAGAGACCCAGTACTTC. Its translation is CASSPDSGGRRETQYF.

A word on this clonotype: A much larger clone differs from this one at a single base, so this may be a read error. The rearrangement uses TRBV20-1 and TRBJ2-2; TRBD2 matches 8 bases. The germline CDR1 and CDR2 sequences are DFQATT and SNEGSKA (reference sequence). This CDR3 comprises 17 residues. J lost 7 bases, V lost 2 bases, and 15 bases had no gene match. As DNA, the CDR3 is TGCAGTGCTAGACGGAGGGCAGCGGGAGTTCACATCGGGGAGCTGTTTTTT. It specifies CSARRRAAGVHIGELFF.